This is a list of T cell receptor beta chains from one sample in a study of cytomegalovirus exposure and HLA in healthy donors. TCRdb keeps only in-frame clones here, not all; method: immunoSEQ multiplex PCR. This table holds tens of thousands of clones, roughly 66% found once. Sequenced: PBMCs. The source is a man aged 25-40 years in good health and CMV-seronegative. Both conserved end residues are trimmed from each CDR3. Fields, in order: V gene, J gene, CDR3 protein.

TRBV30	TRBJ1-5	AWSGSRQYQPQH
TRBV7-3	TRBJ1-1	ASSLAGQEAF
TRBV15	TRBJ1-1	ATSRDRSGNTEAF
TRBV9	TRBJ2-2	ASSVRGGDFPGELF
TRBV28	TRBJ1-2	ASSFRGLEGYT
TRBV27	TRBJ2-7	ASSLSVAGGYEQY
TRBV2	TRBJ1-6	ASVDRDNSPLH
TRBV29-1	TRBJ2-7	SAVLAGVHEQY
TRBV27	TRBJ1-5	ASSLQGNQPQH
TRBV9	TRBJ2-2	ASSVGEGVEELF
TRBV18	TRBJ2-3	ASSPRSGTDTQY
TRBV30	TRBJ1-1	AWRINTEAF
TRBV30	TRBJ2-5	AWSVLTGQRQETQY
TRBV28	TRBJ1-3	ASGQYTIY
TRBV6-5	TRBJ1-6	ASSGDSLNSPLH
TRBV7-8	TRBJ2-3	ASSLASGGGTDTQY
TRBV25-1	TRBJ1-1	ASRPHWGDTEAF